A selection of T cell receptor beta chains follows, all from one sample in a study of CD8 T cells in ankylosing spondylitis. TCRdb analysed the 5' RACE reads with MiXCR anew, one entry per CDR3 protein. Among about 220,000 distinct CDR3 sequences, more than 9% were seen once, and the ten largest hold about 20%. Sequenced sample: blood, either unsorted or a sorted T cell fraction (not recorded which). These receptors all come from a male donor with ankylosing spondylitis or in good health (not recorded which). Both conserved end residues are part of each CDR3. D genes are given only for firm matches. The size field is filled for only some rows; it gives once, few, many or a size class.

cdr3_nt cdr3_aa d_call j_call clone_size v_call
TGTGCCAGCAGCAAAGGGGCGGGGGGTGACACCGGGGAGCTGTTTTTT CASSKGAGGDTGELFF NA TRBJ2-2 many TRBV21-1
TGTGCCAGCAGTGATGGACAGGGGATCTATGGCTACACCTTC CASSDGQGIYGYTF TRBD1 TRBJ1-2 few TRBV6-1
TGTGCCAGCAGCTTAAGTCCTAGCGGGGGTATAGATACGCAGTATTTT CASSLSPSGGIDTQYF TRBD2 TRBJ2-3 many TRBV7-6
TGTGCCAGCAGCTCCCTGTCCCTCACCGGGGAGCTGTTTTTT CASSSLSLTGELFF NA TRBJ2-2 many TRBV7-3
TGTGCCAGCCAGGGGGAAGCCTACAATGAGCAGTTCTTC CASQGEAYNEQFF TRBD1 TRBJ2-1 many TRBV2
TGTGCCAGCATTCCGGGACTTTCGAACACCGGGGAGCTGTTTTTT CASIPGLSNTGELFF NA TRBJ2-2 few TRBV12-3/TRBV12-4
TGTGCCAGCTCACCACCCTCGACAGAGGTAACCCAGTACTTC CASSPPSTEVTQYF NA TRBJ2-5 NA TRBV18
TGCGCCAGCAGCCCACAGACTAGCGGGGGAGGGGAGACCCAGTACTTC CASSPQTSGGGETQYF TRBD2 TRBJ2-5 NA TRBV5-1
TGTGCCAGCAGCGACTCGACAGGGTCCCCCTACGAGCAGTACTTC CASSDSTGSPYEQYF TRBD1 TRBJ2-7 NA TRBV7-6
TGTGCCAGCAGTAACCGACCAGGAGAAGCTTTCTTT CASSNRPGEAFF NA TRBJ1-1 many TRBV12-3/TRBV12-4
TGTGCCAGCAGCTTAGGCCTGCTGGGGGGGCAAGAGACCCAGTACTTC CASSLGLLGGQETQYF TRBD2 TRBJ2-5 many TRBV7-8
TGCAGCACCTGGCCGGGGGGCCGTTCAAATACGCAGTATTTT CSTWPGGRSNTQYF NA TRBJ2-3 few TRBV29-1
TGTGCCAGCAGTTACTCCTCCACCGACACTGAAGCTTTCTTT CASSYSSTDTEAFF NA TRBJ1-1 NA TRBV6-5
TGTGCCAGCAGTACCCTAGCGGGGTTACAAGAGACCCAGTACTTC CASSTLAGLQETQYF TRBD2 TRBJ2-5 many TRBV6-1
TGTGCCAGCAGCTTAGATCGCCTCGAGCAGTACTTC CASSLDRLEQYF NA TRBJ2-7 few TRBV11-2
TGTGCCACCTCCCGGAGGACAGAGAATGAAAAACTGTTTTTT CATSRRTENEKLFF NA TRBJ1-4 many TRBV7-9
TGTGCCAGCAGTGACCGCCGGGGATCGGATGAGCAGTACTTC CASSDRRGSDEQYF NA TRBJ2-7 few TRBV28
TGTGCCACCAGTGATACTGTGACGATGAAGAATGAGCAGTTCTTC CATSDTVTMKNEQFF NA TRBJ2-1 many TRBV24-1
TGTGCCAGCAGCGTTAGTCGAGAGACCCAGTACTTC CASSVSRETQYF NA TRBJ2-5 few TRBV7-2
TGCGCCAGCAGTTCCGGGATGAACACTGAAGCTTTCTTT CASSSGMNTEAFF NA TRBJ1-1 many TRBV5-1
TGTGCCAGCAGTTTCGTGGGGGGGGACAGGTACTTC CASSFVGGDRYF NA TRBJ2-7 few TRBV27
TGTGCCAGCACCTGGGCTTTTAACACTGAAGCTTTCTTT CASTWAFNTEAFF NA TRBJ1-1 many TRBV12-3/TRBV12-4
TGTGCCAGCAGTTTACAGGATACGACCCTCCACTTT CASSLQDTTLHF NA TRBJ1-6 many TRBV12-3/TRBV12-4
TGTGCCAGCAGTTACTCATGGCAGGGTGTCGACGAGCAGTACTTC CASSYSWQGVDEQYF NA TRBJ2-7 NA TRBV6-5
TGCGCCAGCAGCTTGGGCGGGACAGAGAATCAGCCCCAGCATTTT CASSLGGTENQPQHF TRBD1 TRBJ1-5 many TRBV5-1
TGCGCCAGCAGCTTGAATGTGTATGGGGAGAATCAAGAGACCCAGTACTTC CASSLNVYGENQETQYF NA TRBJ2-5 few TRBV5-1
TGTGCCAGCAGGGAGACAGGCCTCTACGAGCAGTACTTC CASRETGLYEQYF NA TRBJ2-7 many TRBV6-1
TGCGCCAGTAATCCTACCCGAAATACGATAGCTTTCTTT CASNPTRNTIAFF NA TRBJ1-1 NA TRBV6-6
TGTGCCAGCAGATCAGGACAGGGGATAGCTTCCGGGGAGCTGTTTTTT CASRSGQGIASGELFF TRBD1 TRBJ2-2 many TRBV12-3/TRBV12-4
TGTGCCAGCAGCTTTGCGCCTCAGGGCTACACCTTC CASSFAPQGYTF NA TRBJ1-2 many TRBV5-5
TGTGCCAGCAGCTTTGGGCGGGGGGGCTCCTACGAGCAGTACTTC CASSFGRGGSYEQYF TRBD2 TRBJ2-7 NA TRBV7-2
TGCAGCTACGACCCGAGGACTAGCTCGGGGGGGTTCTTC CSYDPRTSSGGFF TRBD2 TRBJ2-1 few TRBV20-1
TGCAGTGCTAGAGATGTCCTGGGAGCTTTCTTT CSARDVLGAFF NA TRBJ1-1 many TRBV20-1
TGTGCCAGCAGTTACACGGGGACCCGGGGTGAGCAGTTCTTC CASSYTGTRGEQFF NA TRBJ2-1 many TRBV6-5
TGTGCCTGGAGTGTACCTAGGTCAGAAGAGACCCAGTACTTC CAWSVPRSEETQYF NA TRBJ2-5 NA TRBV30